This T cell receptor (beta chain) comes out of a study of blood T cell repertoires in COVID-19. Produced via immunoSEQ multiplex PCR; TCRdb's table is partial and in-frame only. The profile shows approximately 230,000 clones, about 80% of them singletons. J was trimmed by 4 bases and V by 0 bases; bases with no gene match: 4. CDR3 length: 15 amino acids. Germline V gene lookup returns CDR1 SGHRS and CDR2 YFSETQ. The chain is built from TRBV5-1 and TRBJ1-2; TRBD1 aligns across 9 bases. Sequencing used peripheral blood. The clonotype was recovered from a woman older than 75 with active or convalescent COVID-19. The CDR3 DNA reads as TGCGCCAGCAGCTTGGCTGCGGGACAGGGCTATGGCTACACCTTC. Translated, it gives CASSLAAGQGYGYTF. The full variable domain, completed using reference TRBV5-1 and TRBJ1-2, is KAGVTQTPRYLIKTRGQQVTLSCSPISGHRSVSWYQQTPGQGLQFLFEYFSETQRNKGNFPGRFSGRQFSNSRSEMNVSTLELGDSALYLCASSLAAGQGYGYTFGSGTRLTVV.